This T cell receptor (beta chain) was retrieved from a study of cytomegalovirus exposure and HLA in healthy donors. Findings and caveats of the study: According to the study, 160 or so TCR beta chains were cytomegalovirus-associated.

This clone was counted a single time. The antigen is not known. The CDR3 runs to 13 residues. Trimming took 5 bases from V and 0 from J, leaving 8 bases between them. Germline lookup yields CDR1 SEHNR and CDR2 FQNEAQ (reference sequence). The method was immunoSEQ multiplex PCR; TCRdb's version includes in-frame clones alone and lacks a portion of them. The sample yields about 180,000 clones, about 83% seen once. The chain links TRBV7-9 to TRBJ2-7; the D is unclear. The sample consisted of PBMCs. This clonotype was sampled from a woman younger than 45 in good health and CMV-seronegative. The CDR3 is CASSIDTSYEQYF. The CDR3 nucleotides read TGTGCCAGCAGCATAGACACCTCCTACGAGCAGTACTTC.